These 18 T cell receptor beta chains originate from one sample sequenced in a study of vaccination effects on CD4 cells after COVID-19. These receptors have no known antigen. Expansion of antigen-specific CD4+ T cells with viral peptide pools was carried out by the ViraFEST assay before sequencing. The culture ran for approximately 11 days before CD4+ T cells were isolated. BNT162b2 vaccine or mRNA-1273 vaccine was given to participants in two doses. TCRdb keeps only in-frame clones here, not all; method: immunoSEQ multiplex PCR. The sample holds under 80,000 clones, approximately 76% seen once. The sample consisted of CD4+ T cells from PBMCs cultured with HCoV-OC43 spike peptides, taken after COVID-19 vaccination. Subset denoted: HCoV-OC43 spike overlapping peptide pool stimulation. Source of these receptors: a human donor who received a COVID-19 vaccine.

This clone was counted only a few times. The CDR3 DNA reads as TGTGCCAGCACTCCCAGGGGAGGGGAGAGCAATCAGCCCCAGCATTTT. Amino acids: CASTPRGGESNQPQHF. The genes are TRBV6-6 and TRBJ1-5; D may be TRBD1 (6 bases). The CDR3 loop spans 16 amino acids. Trimming took 7 bases from V and 1 from J, leaving 17 bases between them. Germline V gene sequence: CDR1 MNHNY, CDR2 SVGAGI (reference sequence).

The chain recombines TRBV6-1 with TRBJ1-2; a weak D match, TRBD1 (5 bases). Germline values: CDR1 MNHNS, CDR2 SASEGT. This CDR3 has 18 amino acids. The V end lost 2 bases, the J end lost 6 bases, and 25 bases lay between the germline ends. In nucleotides, the CDR3 is TGTGCCAGCAGTGAAAACCCGAATGCGGCAGGGCGCCGGAATGGCTACACCTTC. Translating gives CASSENPNAAGRRNGYTF.

This clone was observed a single time. V is TRBV7-3 and J is TRBJ2-1; the match to TRBD1 covers 9 bases. Germline-derived CDR1 and CDR2 are SGHTA and FQGTGA. V shed 3 bases and J 4 bases; nucleotides not matched to a gene: 4. This CDR3 has 15 residues. This CDR3 reads CASSFRQGGYNEQFF. The DNA for the CDR3 is TGTGCCAGCAGCTTCCGACAGGGGGGGTACAATGAGCAGTTCTTC.

This clone was detected only once. This rearrangement joins TRBV5-1 to TRBJ2-3; D remains unclear. The CDR3 covers 15 residues. Trimming pared 0 bases from V and 0 bases from J, leaving 8 bases between. The V gene's germline CDR1 is SGHRS and CDR2 YFSETQ. CDR3 region: CASSLVARSTDTQYF. CDR3 nucleotides: TGCGCCAGCAGCTTGGTGGCCCGAAGCACAGATACGCAGTATTTT.

The chain employs TRBV14 and TRBJ2-3; TRBD1 aligns across 8 bases. The junction had 15 bases not matched to a gene; V was cut back by 4 bases and J by 3 bases. Germline CDR1 reads SGHDN; CDR2 reads FVKESK. This CDR3 region has 18 residues. CDR3 region: CASSPSILGQGSTDTQYF. In DNA form, the CDR3 reads TGTGCCAGCAGCCCATCTATTCTCGGACAGGGAAGTACAGATACGCAGTATTTT.

The chain couples TRBV11-3 to TRBJ1-3, with D possibly TRBD1 on 5 matching bases. Germline V lookup: CDR1 SGHNT, CDR2 YENEEA. This CDR3 spans 15 amino acids. Trimming stripped 5 bases from V and 2 bases from J, with 13 bases between. Here the CDR3 DNA reads TGTGCCAGCAGCGCCACAGGAGATGCTGGAAACACCATATATTTT. This gives the protein CASSATGDAGNTIYF. Full variable domain (remainder filled in from reference TRBV11-3 and TRBJ1-3): EAGVVQSPRYKIIEKKQPVAFWCNPISGHNTLYWYLQNLGQGPELLIRYENEEAVDDSQLPKDRFSAERLKGVDSTLKIQPAELGDSAVYLCASSATGDAGNTIYFGEGSWLTVV.

V usage is TRBV2 and J usage is TRBJ1-6; 7 nucleotides line up with TRBD1. Trimming at V came to 6 bases and at J to 7 bases, leaving 6 bases not matched to a gene. Germline CDR1 reads SNHLY; CDR2 reads FYNNEI. The CDR3 has 14 amino acids. CDR3 sequence: CASSGRTGNSPLHF. The CDR3 DNA sequence: TGTGCCAGCAGCGGACGGACAGGAAATTCACCCCTCCACTTT.

The chain couples TRBV5-1 to TRBJ1-3; D possibly corresponds to TRBD1 (5 bases). V shed 2 bases and J shed 2 bases, with 11 bases lying between them. Germline values: CDR1 SGHRS, CDR2 YFSETQ. The CDR3 sequence is 15 residues long. CDR3 nucleotide sequence: TGCGCCAGCAGCTTCCAGGGAGCCCCTGGAAACACCATATATTTT. This sequence encodes CASSFQGAPGNTIYF.

The genes are TRBV21-1 and TRBJ2-7; the table gives TRBD2 as D, unverified against the DNA. TRBV21-1 is tagged as a pseudogene. The CDR3 length is 15 residues. CDR3 in amino acids: CASSSRGNRVDEQYV. The CDR3 DNA follows: TGTGCCAGCAGCTCCCGGGGGAACCGGGTGGACGAGCAGTACGTC.

The chain employs TRBV30 and TRBJ1-6; D ambiguous. Per germline, CDR1 GTSNPN and CDR2 SVGIG (reference sequence). Trimming left V 4 bases short and J 6 bases short, with 19 bases between. This CDR3 is built from 16 residues. The CDR3: CAWIAGSGIGNSPLHF. The CDR3, as DNA: TGTGCCTGGATAGCCGGGAGCGGAATCGGTAATTCACCCCTCCACTTT.

The chain recombines TRBV12-3 or TRBV12-4 with TRBJ1-2; 7 bases align to TRBD1. This CDR3 has 13 amino acids. With 6 bases clipped from V and 8 bases from J, the junction kept 9 bases outside the gene matches. The DNA of the CDR3 is TGTGCCAGCAGACCAACAGGGGCTAAAGGCTACACCTTC. Its protein is CASRPTGAKGYTF.

The genes are TRBV5-1 and TRBJ1-1, with 7 bases fitting TRBD1. The germline V gene encodes CDR1 SGHRS and CDR2 YFSETQ. This CDR3 is built from 14 residues. Trimming at V came to 4 bases and at J to 4 bases, leaving 7 bases not matched to a gene. CDR3 nucleotides: TGCGCCAGCAGCCCATCAGGGGGGTTCACTGAAGCTTTCTTT. Residues: CASSPSGGFTEAFF.

The chain is built from TRBV27 and TRBJ1-5, with D hard to call. The V end lost 0 bases, the J end lost 6 bases, and 9 bases lay between the germline ends. CDR3 length: 14 amino acids. CDR1 and CDR2 (germline): MNHEY, SMNVEV (reference sequence). CDR3: CASSLSPGGQPQHF. The DNA for the CDR3 is TGTGCCAGCAGTTTATCCCCCGGAGGTCAGCCCCAGCATTTT.

Written as DNA, the CDR3 is TGTGCCAGCAGGCCCGGGATTGGTTATGGCTACACCTTC. It yields the protein CASRPGIGYGYTF. V gene TRBV6-4 combines with J gene TRBJ1-2; D unresolved. In germline, CDR1 is MRHNA, CDR2 SNTAGT. Trimming left V 6 bases short and J 5 bases short, with 13 bases between. CDR3 size: 13 residues.

This clone appeared a few times. The V gene is TRBV7-8, the J gene TRBJ1-3, with D uncertain. From germline, CDR1 is SGHVS and CDR2 FQNEAQ. Trimming took off 2 bases at V and 4 bases at J, with 3 bases between the two ends. CDR3 length equals 12 residues. In DNA, the CDR3 is TGTGCCAGCAGCTTAAGCGGAAACACCATATATTTT. Translation: CASSLSGNTIYF.

The chain employs TRBV2 and TRBJ2-4; 7 bases agree with TRBD1. This CDR3 is 14 amino acids long. Unmatched junction bases numbered 5, after V lost 3 bases and J lost 6 bases. Looked up from germline, CDR1 is SNHLY and CDR2 is FYNNEI. The CDR3 is CASSDRTGVNIQYF. In nucleotides, the CDR3 is TGTGCCAGCAGTGACAGAACAGGGGTAAACATTCAGTACTTC.

This clone turned up a few times. This sequence joins TRBV6-5 and TRBJ1-1; unclear D gene. Trimming removed 4 bases at V and 1 base at J, with 10 bases between. CDR3 size: 14 residues. Per the germline V gene, CDR1 is MNHEY and CDR2 is SVGAGI. CDR3 loop: CASSSKGANTEAFF. The CDR3, as DNA: TGTGCCAGCAGTTCCAAGGGTGCGAACACTGAAGCTTTCTTT.

This clone was observed a few times. The rearrangement links TRBV5-8 to TRBJ2-2; 10 nucleotides agree with TRBD1. Germline CDR1 reads SGHTS; CDR2 reads YDEGEE. Losses at the gene ends were 4 bases for V and 7 bases for J; bases not matched to a gene: 7. The CDR3 has 15 amino acids. CDR3 in amino acids: CASSPGTGVDGELFF. The CDR3 nucleotides read TGTGCCAGCAGCCCCGGGACAGGGGTCGACGGGGAGCTGTTTTTT.